This T cell receptor beta chain was documented in a study of human T cells and chemical hapten exposure. The library gave individual cDNA molecules unique molecular identifiers. TCRdb independently ran MiXCR on the RACE reads; one entry per CDR3 protein. The sample shows about 30,000 distinct CDR3 sequences, roughly 5% of them seen only once. In the case of this clonotype: Its antigen is as yet unknown.

Study observations and caveats: There was no change with DPC sensitization in TCRs above 1 in 1000 frequency.

Noted time point: healthy volunteer bleed at 6 weeks. From whole blood left unfractionated, total RNA was extracted. The CDR3 is 14 amino acids. The V gene end was trimmed by 5 bases and the J gene end by 9 bases; junction bases not matched to a gene: 11. Germline V CDR1 and CDR2: DFQATT, SNEGSKA (reference sequence). The sequenced sample consisted of whole blood. This clonotype originated in a human donor in good health. Some clones in this sample may be carry-over from other donors' samples. This chain links TRBV20-1 with TRBJ1-5; 9 nucleotides line up with TRBD1. CDR3 region: CSAPTDRGFRPQHF. The CDR3 DNA sequence: TGCAGTGCTCCCACGGACAGGGGATTTAGGCCCCAGCATTTT.